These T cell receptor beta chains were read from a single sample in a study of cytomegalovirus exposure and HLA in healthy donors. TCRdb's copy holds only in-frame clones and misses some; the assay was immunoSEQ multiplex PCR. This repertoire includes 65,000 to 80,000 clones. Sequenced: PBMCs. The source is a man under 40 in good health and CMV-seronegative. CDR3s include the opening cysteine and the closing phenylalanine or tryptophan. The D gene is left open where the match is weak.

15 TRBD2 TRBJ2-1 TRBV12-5 CASGLQAGLGNEQFF TGTGCTAGTGGTTTACAAGCGGGACTAGGTAATGAGCAGTTCTTC
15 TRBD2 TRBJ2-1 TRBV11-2 CATFFTAGGYNEQFF TGTGCCACCTTTTTTACAGCGGGGGGTTACAATGAGCAGTTCTTC
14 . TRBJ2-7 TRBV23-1 CASSIPDAGYEQYF TGCGCCAGCAGTATACCTGATGCGGGGTACGAGCAGTACTTC
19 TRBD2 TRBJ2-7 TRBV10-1 CASSPHGLAGETTIYEQYF TGCGCCAGCAGTCCTCACGGACTAGCGGGCGAGACCACAATCTACGAGCAGTACTTC
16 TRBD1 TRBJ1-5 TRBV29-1 CSVEGRDRDGNQPQHF TGCAGCGTTGAGGGCCGGGACAGGGACGGCAATCAGCCCCAGCATTTT
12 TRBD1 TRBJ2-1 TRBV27 CASGTGSHEQFF TGTGCCAGCGGGACAGGGTCCCATGAGCAGTTCTTC
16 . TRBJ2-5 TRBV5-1 CASSLVGGRVPETQYF TGCGCCAGCAGCTTGGTAGGTGGGCGTGTTCCAGAGACCCAGTACTTC
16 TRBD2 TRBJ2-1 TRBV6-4 CASSDSGLAGYNEQFF TGTGCCAGCAGTGACTCAGGGCTAGCGGGTTACAATGAGCAGTTCTTC
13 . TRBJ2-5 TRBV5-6 CASLGTVQETQYF TGTGCCAGCCTTGGAACAGTCCAAGAGACCCAGTACTTC
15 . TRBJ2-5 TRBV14 CASSPLRRVGETQYF TGTGCCAGCAGCCCCCTCCGGAGGGTCGGGGAGACCCAGTACTTC
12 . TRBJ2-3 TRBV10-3 CAISEKGDTQYF TGTGCCATCAGTGAGAAGGGGGATACGCAGTATTTT
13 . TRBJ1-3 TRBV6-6 CASSDPRGNTIYF TGTGCCAGCAGCGACCCCAGGGGAAACACCATATATTTT
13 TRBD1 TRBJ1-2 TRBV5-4 CASSAGQGYGYTF TGTGCCAGCAGCGCGGGACAGGGGTACGGCTACACCTTC
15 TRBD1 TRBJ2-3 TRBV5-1 CASSIGTGSADTQYF TGCGCCAGCAGCATAGGGACAGGAAGTGCAGATACGCAGTATTTT
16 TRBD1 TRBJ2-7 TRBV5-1 CASSLVSGQGGHEQYF TGCGCCAGCAGCTTAGTCTCGGGACAGGGGGGCCACGAGCAGTACTTC
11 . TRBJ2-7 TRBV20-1 CSARAGVEQYF TGCAGTGCTAGAGCCGGGGTCGAGCAGTACTTC
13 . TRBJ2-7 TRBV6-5 CASRRQQSYEQYF TGTGCCAGCAGGAGACAGCAATCCTACGAGCAGTACTTC
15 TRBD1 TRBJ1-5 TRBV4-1 CASSQDSGGHQPQHF TGCGCCAGCAGCCAAGATTCAGGGGGGCATCAGCCCCAGCATTTT
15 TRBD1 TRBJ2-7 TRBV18 CASSPGQGLSYEQYF TGTGCCAGCTCGCCGGGACAGGGGTTGTCCTACGAGCAGTACTTC
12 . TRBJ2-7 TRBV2 CASSVHFNEQYF TGTGCCAGCAGTGTCCACTTCAACGAGCAGTACTTC
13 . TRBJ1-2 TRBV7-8 CASSLDGNYGYTF TGTGCCAGCAGCTTAGACGGGAACTATGGCTACACCTTC
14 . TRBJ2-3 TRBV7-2 CASNLGVHTDTQYF TGTGCCAGCAACCTAGGAGTCCACACAGATACGCAGTATTTT
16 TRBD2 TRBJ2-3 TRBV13 CASSIRRGVSTDTQYF TGTGCCAGCAGCATAAGGCGGGGGGTAAGCACAGATACGCAGTATTTT
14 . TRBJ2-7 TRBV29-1 CSVESSGETYEQYF TGCAGCGTTGAGTCGAGCGGAGAGACCTACGAGCAGTACTTC